What follows is one T cell receptor (beta chain) and its context. The data were taken from a study of cytomegalovirus exposure and HLA in healthy donors. The PCR was carried out with 60 Vbeta primers and 13 Jbeta primers. Only in-frame clones appear in the TCRdb table, and some are missing; sequencing was by immunoSEQ multiplex PCR. The sample table sets out approximately 51,000 clones. Sequencing was done on a sample of PBMCs. The clonotype was recovered from a man between 40 and 49 years old in good health and CMV-seropositive.

The CDR3, as DNA: TGTGCCTGGACGGGGACTAGCTTGGCCGGGGAGCTGTTTTTT. This encodes CAWTGTSLAGELFF. V gene TRBV30 combines with J gene TRBJ2-2; 9 bases are a match to TRBD2. V lost 4 bases to trimming and J lost 6 bases; unmatched junction nucleotides: 6. Germline values: CDR1 GTSNPN, CDR2 SVGIG (reference sequence). The CDR3 runs to 14 residues.